This TCR beta chain was sequenced during a study of regulatory T cells in long-lasting Graves disease. Points from the study as a whole: There were preferences for TRBV28, TRBJ1-2 and TRBJ2-5 in persistent disease.

V lost 1 base, J lost 4 bases, and 5 bases stayed unmatched. CDR3 length equals 16 residues. Per germline, CDR1 LNHDA and CDR2 SQIVND (reference sequence). Building the TCR beta libraries relied on iRepertoire HTBI primers, and CDR3 regions underwent Arm-PCR. One entry per CDR3 protein, called by TCRdb with MiXCR from the multiplex PCR reads. The data hold over 650,000 distinct CDR3 sequences, with 30% observed a single time. Time point of the sample: persistent/refractory GD, antithyroid drugs over 5 years with positive TRAb. PBMC RNA served as the TCR library source. A note on this clonotype: Its antigen remains unidentified.

The source is a female donor with Graves disease. This sequence joins TRBV19 and TRBJ2-2; TRBD2 agrees at 8 bases. The input for sequencing was peripheral blood mononuclear cells (PBMCs), taken when the disease was refractory, from a patient treated with antithyroid drugs. DNA of the CDR3: TGTGCCAGTAGTATAGTAGCGGGGTCGGGCACCGGGGAGCTGTTTTTT. It translates to CASSIVAGSGTGELFF.